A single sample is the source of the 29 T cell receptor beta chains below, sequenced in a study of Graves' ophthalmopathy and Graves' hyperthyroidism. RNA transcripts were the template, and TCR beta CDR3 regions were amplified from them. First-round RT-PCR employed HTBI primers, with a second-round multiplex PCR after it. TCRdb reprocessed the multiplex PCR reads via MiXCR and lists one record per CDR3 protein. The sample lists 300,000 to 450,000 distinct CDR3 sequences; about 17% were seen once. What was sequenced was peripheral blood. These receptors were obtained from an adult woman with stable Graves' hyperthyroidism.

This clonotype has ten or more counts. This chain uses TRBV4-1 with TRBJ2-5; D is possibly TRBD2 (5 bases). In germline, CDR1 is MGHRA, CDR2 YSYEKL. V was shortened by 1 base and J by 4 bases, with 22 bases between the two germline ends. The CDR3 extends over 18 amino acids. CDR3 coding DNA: TGCGCCAGCAGCCAAGGGGTCGCTAGCCCGGCGTGGGGAGAGACCCAGTACTTC. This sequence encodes CASSQGVASPAWGETQYF.

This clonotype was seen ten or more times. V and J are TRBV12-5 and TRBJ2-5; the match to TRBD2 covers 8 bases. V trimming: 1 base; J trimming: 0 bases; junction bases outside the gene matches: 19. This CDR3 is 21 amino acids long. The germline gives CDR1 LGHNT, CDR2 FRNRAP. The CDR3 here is CASGLAPGTRSPLPNQETQYF. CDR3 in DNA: TGTGCTAGTGGTTTGGCTCCCGGGACTAGGAGTCCTTTGCCAAACCAAGAGACCCAGTACTTC.

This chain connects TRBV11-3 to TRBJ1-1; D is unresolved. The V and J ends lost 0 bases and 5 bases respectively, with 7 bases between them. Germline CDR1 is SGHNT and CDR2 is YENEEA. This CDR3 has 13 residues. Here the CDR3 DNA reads TGTGCCAGCAGCTTAGACCCTGTAACTGAAGCTTTCTTT. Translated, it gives CASSLDPVTEAFF. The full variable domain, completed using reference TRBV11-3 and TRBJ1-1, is EAGVVQSPRYKIIEKKQPVAFWCNPISGHNTLYWYLQNLGQGPELLIRYENEEAVDDSQLPKDRFSAERLKGVDSTLKIQPAELGDSAVYLCASSLDPVTEAFFGQGTRLTVV.

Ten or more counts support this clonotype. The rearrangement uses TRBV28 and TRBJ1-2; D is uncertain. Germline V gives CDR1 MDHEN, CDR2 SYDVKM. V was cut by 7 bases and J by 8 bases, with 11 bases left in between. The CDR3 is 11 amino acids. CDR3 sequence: CASTGSAGYTF. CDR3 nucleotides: TGTGCCAGCACGGGATCGGCGGGCTACACCTTC.

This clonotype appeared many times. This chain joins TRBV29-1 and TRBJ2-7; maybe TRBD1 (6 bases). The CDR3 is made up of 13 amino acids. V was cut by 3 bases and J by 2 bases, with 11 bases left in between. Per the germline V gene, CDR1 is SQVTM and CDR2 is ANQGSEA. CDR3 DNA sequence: TGCAGCGTTGAGGACAGTACAACCTACGAGCAGTACTTC. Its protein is CSVEDSTTYEQYF.

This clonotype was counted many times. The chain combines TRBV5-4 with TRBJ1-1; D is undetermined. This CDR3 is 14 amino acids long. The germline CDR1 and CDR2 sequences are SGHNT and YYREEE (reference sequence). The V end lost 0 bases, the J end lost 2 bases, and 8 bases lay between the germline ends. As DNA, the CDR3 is TGTGCCAGCAGCTTGGGGGCGAAAAACACTGAAGCTTTCTTT. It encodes CASSLGAKNTEAFF.

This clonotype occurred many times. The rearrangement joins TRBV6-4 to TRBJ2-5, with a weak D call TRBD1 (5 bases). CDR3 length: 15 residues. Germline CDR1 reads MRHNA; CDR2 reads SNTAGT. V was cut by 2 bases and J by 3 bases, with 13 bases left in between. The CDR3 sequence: CASSDAHRTEETQYF. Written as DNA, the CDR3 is TGTGCCAGCAGTGACGCTCACAGGACGGAAGAGACCCAGTACTTC.

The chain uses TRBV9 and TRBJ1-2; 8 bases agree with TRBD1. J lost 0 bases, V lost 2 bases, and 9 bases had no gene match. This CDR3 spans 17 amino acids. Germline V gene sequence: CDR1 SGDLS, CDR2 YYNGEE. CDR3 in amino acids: CASSVGSGQAANYGYTF. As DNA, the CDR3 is TGTGCCAGCAGCGTTGGGTCGGGACAGGCGGCTAACTATGGCTACACCTTC.

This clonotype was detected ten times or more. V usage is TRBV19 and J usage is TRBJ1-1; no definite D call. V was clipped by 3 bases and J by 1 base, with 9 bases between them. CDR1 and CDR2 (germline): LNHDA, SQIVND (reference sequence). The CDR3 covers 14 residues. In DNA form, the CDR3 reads TGTGCCAGTAGTATTAGGTGGCCGAACACTGAAGCTTTCTTT. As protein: CASSIRWPNTEAFF.

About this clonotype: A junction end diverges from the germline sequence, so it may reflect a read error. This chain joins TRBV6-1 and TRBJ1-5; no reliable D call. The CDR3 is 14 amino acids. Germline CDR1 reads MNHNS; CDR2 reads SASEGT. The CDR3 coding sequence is TGTGCCGGCAGTGAAGTTGGGGTGGGTCAGCCCCAGCATTTT. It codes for CAGSEVGVGQPQHF.

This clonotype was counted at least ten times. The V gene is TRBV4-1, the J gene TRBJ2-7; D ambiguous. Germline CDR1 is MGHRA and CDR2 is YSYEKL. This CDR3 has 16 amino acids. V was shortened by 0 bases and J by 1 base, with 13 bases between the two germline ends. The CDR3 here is CASSQDGPGLSYEQYF. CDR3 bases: TGCGCCAGCAGCCAAGACGGGCCAGGTTTATCCTACGAGCAGTACTTC.

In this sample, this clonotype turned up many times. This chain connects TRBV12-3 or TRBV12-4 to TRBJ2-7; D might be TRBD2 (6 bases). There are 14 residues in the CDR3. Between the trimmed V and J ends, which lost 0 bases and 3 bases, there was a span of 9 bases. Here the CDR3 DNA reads TGTGCCAGCAGTTTAGCCGGACTAAACTACGAGCAGTACTTC. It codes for CASSLAGLNYEQYF.

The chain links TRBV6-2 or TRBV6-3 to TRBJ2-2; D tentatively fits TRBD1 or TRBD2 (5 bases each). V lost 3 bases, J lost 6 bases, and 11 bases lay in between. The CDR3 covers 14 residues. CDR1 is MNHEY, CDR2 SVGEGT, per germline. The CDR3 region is CASSYGGDAGELFF. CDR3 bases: TGTGCCAGCAGTTATGGGGGAGATGCCGGGGAGCTGTTTTTT.

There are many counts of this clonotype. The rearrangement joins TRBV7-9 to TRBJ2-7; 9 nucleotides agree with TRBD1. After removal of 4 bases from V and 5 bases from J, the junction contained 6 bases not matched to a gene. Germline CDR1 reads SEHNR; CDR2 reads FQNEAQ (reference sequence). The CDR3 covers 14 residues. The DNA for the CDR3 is TGTGCCAGCAGCTACAGGACAGGGGAGAACGAGCAGTACTTC. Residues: CASSYRTGENEQYF.

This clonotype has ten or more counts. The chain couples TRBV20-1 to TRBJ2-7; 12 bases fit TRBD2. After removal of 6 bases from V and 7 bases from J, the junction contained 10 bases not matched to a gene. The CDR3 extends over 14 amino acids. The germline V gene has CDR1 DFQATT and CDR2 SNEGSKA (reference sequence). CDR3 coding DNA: TGCAGTGCCAAACTAGCGGGAGGTTCTGTTGAGCAGTACTTC. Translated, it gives CSAKLAGGSVEQYF.

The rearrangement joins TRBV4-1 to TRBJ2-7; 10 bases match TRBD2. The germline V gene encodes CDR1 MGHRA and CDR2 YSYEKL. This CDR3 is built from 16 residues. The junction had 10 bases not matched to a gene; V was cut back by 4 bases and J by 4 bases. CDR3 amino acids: CASSPGLAGVIYEQYF. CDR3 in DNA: TGCGCCAGCAGCCCTGGGCTAGCGGGGGTTATATACGAGCAGTACTTC.

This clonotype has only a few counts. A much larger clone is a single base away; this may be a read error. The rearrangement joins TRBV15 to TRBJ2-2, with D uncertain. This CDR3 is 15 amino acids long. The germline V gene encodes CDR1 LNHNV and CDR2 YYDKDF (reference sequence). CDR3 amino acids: CAISRSAVSTGELFF. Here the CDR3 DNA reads TGTGCCATCAGCAGATCCGCTGTTAGCACCGGGGAGCTGTTTTTT.

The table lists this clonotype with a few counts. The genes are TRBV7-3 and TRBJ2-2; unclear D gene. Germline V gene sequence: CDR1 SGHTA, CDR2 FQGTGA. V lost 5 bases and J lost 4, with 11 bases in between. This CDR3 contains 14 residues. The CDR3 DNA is TGTGCCAGCAGCCTGGAACCTTCCACCGGGGAGCTGTTTTTT. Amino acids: CASSLEPSTGELFF.

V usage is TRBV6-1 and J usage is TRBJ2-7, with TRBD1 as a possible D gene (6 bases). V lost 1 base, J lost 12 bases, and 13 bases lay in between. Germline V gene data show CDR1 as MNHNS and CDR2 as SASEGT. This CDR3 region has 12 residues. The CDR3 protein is CASSEEGTRRYF. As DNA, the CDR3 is TGTGCCAGCAGTGAAGAGGGGACAAGGAGGTACTTC.

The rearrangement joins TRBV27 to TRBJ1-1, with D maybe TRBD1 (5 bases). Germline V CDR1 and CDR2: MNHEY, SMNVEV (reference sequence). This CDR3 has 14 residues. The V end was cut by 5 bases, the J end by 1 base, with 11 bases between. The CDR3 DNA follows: TGTGCCAGCAGTCATCAGGGAACGAACACTGAAGCTTTCTTT. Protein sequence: CASSHQGTNTEAFF.

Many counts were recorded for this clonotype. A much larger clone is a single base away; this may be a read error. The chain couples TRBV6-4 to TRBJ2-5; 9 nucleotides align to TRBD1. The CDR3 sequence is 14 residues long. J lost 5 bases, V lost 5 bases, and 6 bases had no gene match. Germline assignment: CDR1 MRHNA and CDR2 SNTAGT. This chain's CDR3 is CASSCTGGKETQYF. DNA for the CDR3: TGTGCCAGCAGTTGTACAGGGGGCAAGGAGACCCAGTACTTC.

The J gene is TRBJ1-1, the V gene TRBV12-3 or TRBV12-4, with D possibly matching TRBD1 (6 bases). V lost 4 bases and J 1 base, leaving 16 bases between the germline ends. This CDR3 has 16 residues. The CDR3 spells CASSSTGGARNTEAFF. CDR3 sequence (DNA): TGTGCCAGCAGTTCAACGGGGGGGGCCAGGAACACTGAAGCTTTCTTT.

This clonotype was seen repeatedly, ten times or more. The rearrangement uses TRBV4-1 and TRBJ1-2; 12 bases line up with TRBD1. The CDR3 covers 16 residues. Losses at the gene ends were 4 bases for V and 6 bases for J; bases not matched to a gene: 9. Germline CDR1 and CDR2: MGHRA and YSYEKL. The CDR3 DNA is TGCGCCAGCAGCCCACCAGGTGGGACAGGGGGCAATGGCTACACCTTC. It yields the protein CASSPPGGTGGNGYTF.

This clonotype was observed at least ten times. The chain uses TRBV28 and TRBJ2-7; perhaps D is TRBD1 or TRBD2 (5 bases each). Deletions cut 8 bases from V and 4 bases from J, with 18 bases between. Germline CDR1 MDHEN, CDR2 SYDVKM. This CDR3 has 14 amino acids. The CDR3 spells CASGPGGTIYEQYF. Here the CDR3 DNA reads TGTGCCAGCGGCCCTGGGGGAACTATATACGAGCAGTACTTC. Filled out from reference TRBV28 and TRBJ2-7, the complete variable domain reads DVKVTQSSRYLVKRTGEKVFLECVQDMDHENMFWYRQDPGLGLRLIYFSYDVKMKEKGDIPEGYSVSREKKERFSLILESASTNQTSMYLCASGPGGTIYEQYFGPGTRLTVT.

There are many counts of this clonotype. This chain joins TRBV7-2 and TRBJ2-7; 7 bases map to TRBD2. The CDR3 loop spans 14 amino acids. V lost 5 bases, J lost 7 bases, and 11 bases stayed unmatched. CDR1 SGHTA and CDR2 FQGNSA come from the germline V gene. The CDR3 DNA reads TGTGCCAGCAGCGCTTTAGCGGGTTGGCAAGAGCAGTACTTC. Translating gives CASSALAGWQEQYF.

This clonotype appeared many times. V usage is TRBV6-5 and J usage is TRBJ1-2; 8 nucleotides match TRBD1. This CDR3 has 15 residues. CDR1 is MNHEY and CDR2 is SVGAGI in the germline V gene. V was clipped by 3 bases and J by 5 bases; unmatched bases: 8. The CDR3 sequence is CASSYGRGLGYGYTF. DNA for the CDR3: TGTGCCAGCAGTTATGGCAGGGGGCTAGGTTATGGCTACACCTTC.

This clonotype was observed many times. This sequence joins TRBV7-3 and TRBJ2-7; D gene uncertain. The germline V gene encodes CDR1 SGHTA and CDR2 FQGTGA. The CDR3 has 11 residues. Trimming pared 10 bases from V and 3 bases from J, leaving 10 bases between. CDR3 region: CANRNSYEQYF. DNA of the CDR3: TGTGCCAACCGGAACAGCTACGAGCAGTACTTC. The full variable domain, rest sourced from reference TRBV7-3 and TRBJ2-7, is GAGVSQTPSNKVTEKGKYVELRCDPISGHTALYWYRQSLGQGPEFLIYFQGTGAADDSGLPNDRFFAVRPEGSVSTLKIQRTERGDSAVYLCANRNSYEQYFGPGTRLTVT.

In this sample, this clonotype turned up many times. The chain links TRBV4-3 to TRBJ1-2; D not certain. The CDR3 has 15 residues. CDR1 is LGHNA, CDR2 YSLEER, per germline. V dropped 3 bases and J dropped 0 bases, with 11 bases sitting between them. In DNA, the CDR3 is TGCGCCAGCAGCCAGGGCGGAGCCTCTAACTATGGCTACACCTTC. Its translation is CASSQGGASNYGYTF.

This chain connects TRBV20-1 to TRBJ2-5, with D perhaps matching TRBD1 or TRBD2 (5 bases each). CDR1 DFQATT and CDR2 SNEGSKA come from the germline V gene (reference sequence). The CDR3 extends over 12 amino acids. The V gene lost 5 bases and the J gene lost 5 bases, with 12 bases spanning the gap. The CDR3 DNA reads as TGCAGTGCTGGGGGTACGCGGGAGACCCAGTACTTC. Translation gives CSAGGTRETQYF.